The 20 T cell receptor beta chains below all came from one sample that was sequenced in a study of T cell responses to AZD1222 COVID-19 vaccine. Assay used: immunoSEQ multiplex PCR; TCRdb lists only in-frame clones, some missing. The repertoire holds under 150,000 clones, with approximately 92% as singletons. The material was peripheral blood, obtained on day 0 of AZD1222 vaccination. The receptors stem from an adult in good health.

Notes on this clone: This sample also contains other DNA sequences that code for the same CDR3. V usage is TRBV5-4 and J usage is TRBJ2-1, with D hard to call. The length of the CDR3 is 14 residues. The germline V gene has CDR1 SGHNT and CDR2 YYREEE (reference sequence). V gave up 2 bases and J gave up 0 bases, with 6 bases separating them. CDR3 bases: TGTGCCAGCAGCTTTCAAAACTCCTACAATGAGCAGTTCTTC. It yields the protein CASSFQNSYNEQFF.

The chain uses TRBV18 and TRBJ1-1; TRBD1 aligns across 8 bases. The germline gives CDR1 KGHSH, CDR2 LQKENI. V shed 8 bases and J 2 bases; nucleotides not matched to a gene: 1. The CDR3 has 12 amino acids. CDR3 nucleotide sequence: TGTGCCAGCGCAGGGGGCAACACTGAAGCTTTCTTT. This translates into CASAGGNTEAFF.

The J gene is TRBJ2-3, the V gene TRBV7-2; D gene ambiguous. Per the germline V gene, CDR1 is SGHTA and CDR2 is FQGNSA. The CDR3 contains 15 residues. Trimming shortened V by 2 bases and J by 8 bases, and 17 bases separated the two germline ends. CDR3 in amino acids: CASSLRSPGGSTQYF. DNA for the CDR3: TGTGCCAGCAGCTTAAGGTCCCCTGGTGGTAGTACGCAGTATTTT.

This rearrangement joins TRBV2 to TRBJ1-1; tentatively, D is TRBD1 (6 bases). Germline assignment: CDR1 SNHLY and CDR2 FYNNEI. This CDR3 is 14 amino acids long. The V gene lost 4 bases and the J gene lost 0 bases, with 9 bases spanning the gap. In DNA, the CDR3 is TGTGCCAGCAGTGCTCGGACAGTGAACACTGAAGCTTTCTTT. The encoded protein is CASSARTVNTEAFF.

V is TRBV7-8 and J is TRBJ2-7, with D unresolved. Germline CDR1 reads SGHVS; CDR2 reads FQNEAQ. With 5 bases removed from V and 4 bases from J, the gap between germline ends came to 12 bases. The length of the CDR3 is 13 residues. As DNA, the CDR3 is TGTGCCAGCAGCCCGGGCCTGCCTTACGAGCAGTACTTC. Amino acid sequence: CASSPGLPYEQYF.

The gene calls are TRBV7-9 and TRBJ1-2; D is ambiguous. V was shortened by 1 base and J by 4 bases, with 13 bases between the two germline ends. Germline V gene sequence: CDR1 SEHNR, CDR2 FQNEAQ (reference sequence). The CDR3 length is 15 residues. The CDR3 loop reads CASSLGQDPFYGYTF. CDR3 DNA sequence: TGTGCCAGCAGCTTAGGCCAGGATCCCTTCTATGGCTACACCTTC.

The chain recombines TRBV5-5 with TRBJ1-4; 11 positions match TRBD1. CDR1 and CDR2 from the germline V gene are SGHKS and YYEKEE (reference sequence). V lost 3 bases to trimming and J lost 8 bases; unmatched junction nucleotides: 15. The length of the CDR3 is 18 residues. The CDR3 loop is CASSSLSRTGGSGEKLFF. CDR3 nucleotide sequence: TGTGCCAGCAGCTCGCTATCGAGGACAGGGGGCTCTGGGGAAAAACTGTTTTTT.

The sample holds a few counts of this clone. J is TRBJ2-3 and V is TRBV11-3; D might be TRBD2 (6 bases). The CDR3 sequence is 19 residues long. Trimming cost V 4 bases and J 4 bases, with 27 bases left between them. Germline values: CDR1 SGHNT, CDR2 YENEEA. CDR3 nucleotides: TGTGCCAGCAGCTCACCCACTAGCCTGACGCGTATGGGCGCAGATACGCAGTATTTT. Its protein is CASSSPTSLTRMGADTQYF.

This chain connects TRBV7-9 to TRBJ2-1; the D gene is possibly TRBD1 (6 bases). With 4 bases removed from V and 8 bases from J, the gap between germline ends came to 18 bases. Germline V gene data show CDR1 as SEHNR and CDR2 as FQNEAQ (reference sequence). The CDR3 consists of 15 residues. CDR3 protein: CASSSRDTRSDEQFF. CDR3 bases: TGTGCCAGCAGCTCCCGGGACACCCGGTCGGATGAGCAGTTCTTC.

The chain carries TRBV5-1 and TRBJ2-7; 9 nucleotides align to TRBD2. The CDR3 is made up of 14 amino acids. Germline CDR1 is SGHRS and CDR2 is YFSETQ. Trimming took 4 bases from V and 6 from J; bases not matched to a gene: 8. The CDR3 loop is CASSRGGRGSEQYF. CDR3 DNA: TGCGCCAGCAGCCGAGGCGGGAGGGGAAGCGAGCAGTACTTC. Looking up the rest from reference TRBV5-1 and TRBJ2-7 gives the full variable domain: KAGVTQTPRYLIKTRGQQVTLSCSPISGHRSVSWYQQTPGQGLQFLFEYFSETQRNKGNFPGRFSGRQFSNSRSEMNVSTLELGDSALYLCASSRGGRGSEQYFGPGTRLTVT.

The rearrangement uses TRBV6-6 and TRBJ1-6; no definite D call. This CDR3 contains 15 residues. V was clipped by 5 bases and J by 0 bases, with 8 bases between them. Germline CDR1 and CDR2: MNHNY and SVGAGI (reference sequence). The CDR3 protein is CASSIDSSYNSPLHF. In DNA, the CDR3 is TGTGCCAGCAGTATCGATAGCTCCTATAATTCACCCCTCCACTTT.

The J gene is TRBJ2-3, the V gene TRBV4-1; 7 positions agree with TRBD1. This CDR3 contains 17 residues. Germline V gene data show CDR1 as MGHRA and CDR2 as YSYEKL. Trimming at V came to 0 bases and at J to 3 bases, leaving 9 bases not matched to a gene. The DNA of the CDR3 is TGCGCCAGCAGCCAAGACCGATACAGGGGAAATACAGATACGCAGTATTTT. It specifies CASSQDRYRGNTDTQYF.

The chain couples TRBV6-5 to TRBJ2-1, with D perhaps matching TRBD1 (6 bases). CDR3 length: 15 residues. Trimming took off 6 bases at V and 0 bases at J, with 12 bases between the two ends. CDR1 is MNHEY, CDR2 SVGAGI, per germline. This chain's CDR3 is CASRPTGSSYNEQFF. CDR3 nucleotides: TGTGCCAGCAGACCAACAGGGAGCTCCTACAATGAGCAGTTCTTC.

This chain joins TRBV5-6 and TRBJ2-7; 10 nucleotides align to TRBD2. With 6 bases clipped from V and 4 bases from J, the junction kept 4 bases outside the gene matches. The CDR3 length is 13 residues. Germline lookup yields CDR1 SGHDT and CDR2 YYEEEE. The CDR3 reads CASKSSGSYEQYF. The CDR3 bases are TGTGCCAGCAAATCTAGCGGGAGTTACGAGCAGTACTTC.

V gene TRBV11-3 combines with J gene TRBJ2-2, with 8 bases identical to TRBD1. This CDR3 comprises 14 residues. The ends lost 5 bases at V and 6 bases at J; junction bases unmatched: 5. Germline CDR1 and CDR2: SGHNT and YENEEA. CDR3 in amino acids: CASSQGAIAGELFF. CDR3 DNA: TGTGCCAGCAGCCAGGGGGCGATAGCCGGGGAGCTGTTTTTT. Full variable domain (remainder filled in from reference TRBV11-3 and TRBJ2-2): EAGVVQSPRYKIIEKKQPVAFWCNPISGHNTLYWYLQNLGQGPELLIRYENEEAVDDSQLPKDRFSAERLKGVDSTLKIQPAELGDSAVYLCASSQGAIAGELFFGEGSRLTVL.

CDR3 loop: CSVNRGLNTEAFF. The CDR3 DNA reads TGCAGCGTTAACAGGGGCCTGAACACTGAAGCTTTCTTT. The chain employs TRBV29-1 and TRBJ1-1; TRBD1 agrees at 7 bases. V lost 5 bases to trimming and J lost 0 bases; unmatched junction nucleotides: 3. The CDR3 runs to 13 residues. Germline values: CDR1 SQVTM, CDR2 ANQGSEA.

V usage is TRBV5-6 and J usage is TRBJ2-3; 7 bases are shared with TRBD2. From germline, CDR1 is SGHDT and CDR2 YYEEEE. V lost 1 base, J lost 2 bases, and 7 bases stayed unmatched. This CDR3 region has 16 residues. The DNA of the CDR3 is TGTGCCAGCAGCTTGAGCTGGGGGAGGGTCACAGATACGCAGTATTTT. Residues: CASSLSWGRVTDTQYF.

The chain employs TRBV18 and TRBJ1-3; the D is unclear. The CDR3 extends over 16 amino acids. Germline V lookup: CDR1 KGHSH, CDR2 LQKENI. V dropped 3 bases and J dropped 0 bases, with 12 bases sitting between them. CDR3 DNA sequence: TGTGCCAGCTCACCGCGCCGGAGCTCCTCTGGAAACACCATATATTTT. Its translation is CASSPRRSSSGNTIYF.

V and J are TRBV6-1 and TRBJ1-5; 9 positions agree with TRBD1. This CDR3 has 15 residues. Looked up from germline, CDR1 is MNHNS and CDR2 is SASEGT. J gave up 5 bases and V 1 base, and 3 bases lay outside the gene matches. CDR3 DNA sequence: TGTGCCAGCAGTGAAGGGAGGGACAGGGATCAGCCCCAGCATTTT. This encodes CASSEGRDRDQPQHF.

V and J are TRBV2 and TRBJ2-7; D possibly matches TRBD1 or TRBD2 (5 bases each). V gave up 6 bases and J gave up 0 bases, with 12 bases separating them. Germline lookup yields CDR1 SNHLY and CDR2 FYNNEI. This CDR3 spans 14 amino acids. In DNA form, the CDR3 reads TGTGCCAGCAGCCGGGGCGTTTTCTCCTACGAGCAGTACTTC. Protein: CASSRGVFSYEQYF.